The next 30 T cell receptor beta chains were all read from a single sample in a study of blood T cells in healthy people across ages. A second PCR, run for about 6 to 11 cycles, used a sample-barcoded 5' primer plus a J-beta primer mix. Using its own MiXCR run on the 5' RACE reads, TCRdb lists one record per CDR3 protein. The sample shows around 1,900,000 distinct CDR3 sequences, roughly two fifths of them seen only once. The sequencing input was blood. The source is a human donor in good health.

Turning to this clonotype: A much bigger clone sits one base away, suggesting this may be a read error. The rearrangement links TRBV5-1 to TRBJ2-5; TRBD1 matches at 8 bases. This CDR3 is 13 amino acids long. Germline-derived CDR1 and CDR2 are SGHRS and YFSETQ. Trimming cost V 4 bases and J 4 bases; bases outside gene matches: 3. The CDR3 DNA reads TGCGCCAGCAGCGAGACAGGGGCAGAGACCCAGTACTTC. Its protein product is CASSETGAETQYF.

This chain links TRBV20-1 with TRBJ2-1; 7 bases fit TRBD1. The CDR3 is made up of 11 amino acids. V gave up 8 bases and J gave up 10 bases; unmatched junction bases: 8. Germline V gives CDR1 DFQATT, CDR2 SNEGSKA (reference sequence). DNA of the CDR3: TGCAGTCCTCGGAACAGGGGAGAGCAGTTCTTC. Translation gives CSPRNRGEQFF.

This chain uses TRBV21-1 with TRBJ2-1; the listed D gene, TRBD1, was not tested against the DNA. TRBV21-1 is a pseudogene. The CDR3 extends over 17 amino acids. The DNA for the CDR3 is TGTGCCAGCAGCAAGGATTCCGGGACAGGGGTTTTCGACGAGCAGTTCTTC. Translated: CASSKDSGTGVFDEQFF.

V and J are TRBV4-3 and TRBJ1-2; 9 nucleotides line up with TRBD1. CDR1 is LGHNA, CDR2 YSLEER, per germline. The J segment lost 7 bases and the V segment lost 1 base, leaving 7 bases of the junction unmatched. The CDR3 has 15 amino acids. CDR3 in amino acids: CASSQGDRDIGGYTF. The CDR3 region has the DNA TGCGCCAGCAGCCAAGGGGACAGGGATATAGGTGGCTACACCTTC.

This clonotype was detected ten times or more. This rearrangement joins TRBV29-1 to TRBJ2-5, with D hard to call. Germline values: CDR1 SQVTM, CDR2 ANQGSEA. The CDR3 runs to 12 residues. Trimming stripped 4 bases from V and 2 bases from J, with 8 bases between. The CDR3 nucleotides are TGCAGCGTTGTACCCGATCAAGAGACCCAGTACTTC. Protein product: CSVVPDQETQYF.

With regard to this clonotype: Relative to the germline gene, one junction end is altered; a read error may explain this. The V and J genes are TRBV29-1 and TRBJ2-6, with D possibly called TRBD1 or TRBD2 (5 bases each). The germline CDR1 and CDR2 sequences are SQVTM and ANQGSEA. This CDR3 is built from 14 residues. CDR3 protein: CGVRGGPGANVPTF. The CDR3 DNA follows: TGCGGCGTTCGTGGGGGTCCTGGGGCCAACGTCCCGACTTTC.

This clonotype was seen a handful of times. The chain uses TRBV5-1 and TRBJ2-1; 7 nucleotides align to TRBD1. Germline V lookup: CDR1 SGHRS, CDR2 YFSETQ. The V segment lost 4 bases and the J segment 6 bases; nucleotides outside the gene matches: 4. This CDR3 contains 13 residues. Here the CDR3 DNA reads TGCGCCAGCAGCACCGGACAGGCCAATGAGCAGTTCTTC. Residues: CASSTGQANEQFF. Full variable domain (outside the CDR3, taken from reference TRBV5-1 and TRBJ2-1): KAGVTQTPRYLIKTRGQQVTLSCSPISGHRSVSWYQQTPGQGLQFLFEYFSETQRNKGNFPGRFSGRQFSNSRSEMNVSTLELGDSALYLCASSTGQANEQFFGPGTRLTVL.

As concerns this clonotype: One end of the junction does not line up with germline, which may come from a read error. The chain employs TRBV7-9 and TRBJ2-5; weak D call: TRBD2 (6 bases). In germline, CDR1 is SEHNR, CDR2 FQNEAQ (reference sequence). The CDR3 runs 17 residues. This chain's CDR3 is CASNLEGGSGIGETQYF. The CDR3, as DNA: TGTGCCAGCAACTTAGAGGGAGGCTCCGGTATCGGCGAGACCCAGTACTTC.

This rearrangement joins TRBV29-1 to TRBJ2-3; D may be TRBD1 (6 bases). This CDR3 region has 14 residues. Deletions cut 4 bases from V and 4 bases from J, with 15 bases between. Germline V lookup: CDR1 SQVTM, CDR2 ANQGSEA. The CDR3 bases are TGCAGCGTTGGGTGGGGGCATCCTCCAGATACGCAGTATTTT. As protein: CSVGWGHPPDTQYF.

This clonotype was counted between two and nine times. The chain has TRBV28 and TRBJ1-2; D is perhaps TRBD1 (6 bases). In germline, CDR1 is MDHEN, CDR2 SYDVKM. V was clipped by 2 bases and J by 0 bases, with 7 bases between them. The CDR3 sequence is 14 residues long. This CDR3 is CASSLKGANYGYTF. For the CDR3, the DNA is TGTGCCAGCAGTTTAAAGGGGGCTAACTATGGCTACACCTTC.

As for this clonotype: The junction and the germline gene differ at one end; a read error may be behind it. The V and J genes are TRBV12-3 or TRBV12-4 and TRBJ1-5; no clear D gene. CDR3 length: 14 amino acids. Written as DNA, the CDR3 is TGTGCCAGCAGTTTTGGGTCCCGCGGGCAGCCCCGGCATTTT. It encodes CASSFGSRGQPRHF.

The V and J genes are TRBV29-1 and TRBJ2-3; 7 nucleotides line up with TRBD2. V lost 8 bases and J lost 8; bases outside the gene matches: 22. CDR1 and CDR2 from the germline V gene are SQVTM and ANQGSEA. This CDR3 has 16 amino acids. CDR3 protein: CSIRRIAGSVEGTQYF. In DNA, the CDR3 is TGCAGCATCCGCCGGATAGCGGGTTCCGTCGAGGGTACGCAGTATTTT.

The chain couples TRBV5-1 to TRBJ2-2, with 8 bases lining up with TRBD1. Trimming cost V 7 bases and J 3 bases; bases outside gene matches: 11. The CDR3 extends over 16 amino acids. Germline CDR1 reads SGHRS; CDR2 reads YFSETQ. The CDR3 nucleotides are TGCGCCAGCGGTGTGAGAACAGGGGGAGACACCGGGGAGCTGTTTTTT. Its protein is CASGVRTGGDTGELFF.

In this sample, this clonotype turned up a few times. The chain links TRBV10-3 to TRBJ1-1, with TRBD1 matching 8 bases. This CDR3 comprises 13 residues. The germline gives CDR1 ENHRY, CDR2 SYGVKD. V lost 10 bases to trimming and J lost 1 base; unmatched junction nucleotides: 5. The CDR3 loop is CATQGAGNTEAFF. For the CDR3, the DNA is TGTGCCACCCAGGGGGCCGGGAACACTGAAGCTTTCTTT.

Concerning this clonotype itself: A junction boundary mismatches the germline segment, possibly from a read error. V usage is TRBV20-1 and J usage is TRBJ2-1, with D perhaps TRBD1 (6 bases). The germline gives CDR1 DFQATT, CDR2 SNEGSKA (reference sequence). The CDR3 runs to 16 residues. CDR3 amino acids: CSARDWGGGSYSEQFF. CDR3 nucleotides: TGCAGTGCTAGAGATTGGGGTGGGGGCTCCTACAGTGAGCAGTTCTTC.

This chain connects TRBV4-2 to TRBJ2-7; D remains ambiguous. Germline V CDR1 and CDR2: LGHNA, YNFKEQ. The CDR3 has 15 residues. V lost 0 bases to trimming and J lost 2 bases, with 11 bases between them. In DNA form, the CDR3 reads TGTGCCAGCAGCCAAGATCTAACGGACGCCTACGAGCAGTACTTC. It translates to CASSQDLTDAYEQYF.

The chain combines TRBV7-2 with TRBJ2-3, with unresolved D. Germline V gene lookup returns CDR1 SGHTA and CDR2 FQGNSA. V shed 2 bases and J shed 2 bases, with 14 bases lying between them. The CDR3 spans 16 residues. CDR3 sequence: CASSLQGNQVTDTQYF. In DNA form, the CDR3 reads TGTGCCAGCAGCTTACAAGGTAATCAGGTCACAGATACGCAGTATTTT.

In regard to this clonotype: Germline is not matched at one junction end, which may reflect a read error. The chain joins TRBV9 to TRBJ2-4, with D tentatively TRBD2 (6 bases). The tail of the sequence fits TRBJ2-5 better, so the J call may be wrong. This CDR3 comprises 16 residues. The germline gives CDR1 SGDLS, CDR2 YYNGEE. CDR3 sequence (DNA): TGTGTCAGCAGCCCAACGAGCGGACTAAACCAAGAGACCCAGTACTTC. Amino acid sequence: CVSSPTSGLNQETQYF.

The V and J genes are TRBV11-2 and TRBJ2-5; D may be TRBD1 (5 bases). Germline values: CDR1 SGHAT, CDR2 FQNNGV. Trimming cost V 0 bases and J 13 bases, with 12 bases left between them. This CDR3 comprises 12 residues. The DNA of the CDR3 is TGTGCCAGCAGCTTAGAAAAAGGGGTGAGGTACTTC. It codes for CASSLEKGVRYF.

The rearrangement links TRBV20-1 to TRBJ1-4; D perhaps matches TRBD1 (6 bases). V shed 6 bases and J shed 5 bases, with 16 bases lying between them. The CDR3 is 14 amino acids. From germline, CDR1 is DFQATT and CDR2 SNEGSKA (reference sequence). DNA for the CDR3: TGCAGTGCCCGAAAACAGGGCGACAATGAAAAACTGTTTTTT. This sequence encodes CSARKQGDNEKLFF.

The rearrangement joins TRBV19 to TRBJ2-3; no definite D call. The CDR3 covers 14 residues. Trimming took off 5 bases at V and 3 bases at J, with 12 bases between the two ends. In germline, CDR1 is LNHDA, CDR2 SQIVND (reference sequence). The CDR3 DNA follows: TGTGCCAGTAGTCCTAGGACGAGAACAGATACGCAGTATTTT. This sequence encodes CASSPRTRTDTQYF.

This clonotype was observed once. The germline gene is not matched at one end of the junction; a read error may be the cause. The gene calls are TRBV7-8 and TRBJ1-2; 9 bases are shared with TRBD1. Germline lookup yields CDR1 SGHVS and CDR2 FQNEAQ. The CDR3 spans 15 residues. The CDR3 nucleotides are TGTGCCAGCAGCCGGTGGACAGGGGTCAACTATGGCCACACCTTC. Its protein is CASSRWTGVNYGHTF.

The rearrangement joins TRBV6-5 to TRBJ1-1; perhaps TRBD1 as D (5 bases). V shed 5 bases and J shed 7 bases, with 14 bases lying between them. The CDR3 runs 13 residues. CDR1 is MNHEY and CDR2 is SVGAGI in the germline V gene. As DNA, the CDR3 is TGTGCCAGCAGTACAACATGGGGCAGTGAAGCTTTCTTT. Amino acid sequence: CASSTTWGSEAFF.

The chain employs TRBV24-1 and TRBJ2-1; no definite D call. The CDR3 is made up of 16 amino acids. CDR1 is KGHDR and CDR2 is SFDVKD in the germline V gene. V gave up 5 bases and J gave up 0 bases, with 13 bases separating them. CDR3 amino acids: CATSGESTSSYNEQFF. The DNA for the CDR3 is TGTGCCACCAGTGGCGAGTCTACGAGCTCCTACAATGAGCAGTTCTTC.

This sequence joins TRBV29-1 and TRBJ1-1, with D unresolved. The V gene's germline CDR1 is SQVTM and CDR2 ANQGSEA. The CDR3 has 10 residues. V shed 4 bases and J shed 7 bases, with 7 bases lying between them. This CDR3 reads CSVVGNEAFF. In nucleotides, the CDR3 is TGCAGCGTTGTAGGGAATGAAGCTTTCTTT. Drawing the rest from reference TRBV29-1 and TRBJ1-1, the complete variable domain is SAVISQKPSRDICQRGTSLTIQCQVDSQVTMMFWYRQQPGQSLTLIATANQGSEATYESGFVIDKFPISRPNLTFSTLTVSNMSPEDSSIYLCSVVGNEAFFGQGTRLTVV.

This clonotype has more than one count but fewer than ten. The CDR3 nucleotides read TGCGCCAGCAGCTTGGAGGACAGGGGGATCAATGAGCAGTTCTTC. It encodes CASSLEDRGINEQFF. The V gene is TRBV5-1, the J gene TRBJ2-1; 10 bases fit TRBD1. CDR3 length: 15 residues. Trimming removed 0 bases from V and 6 bases from J; junction bases left unmatched: 3. Germline V gene data show CDR1 as SGHRS and CDR2 as YFSETQ.

The chain links TRBV7-2 to TRBJ2-7; 9 nucleotides align to TRBD1. CDR3 length: 14 residues. The germline V gene has CDR1 SGHTA and CDR2 FQGNSA. Trimming cost V 7 bases and J 3 bases; bases outside gene matches: 7. The CDR3 coding sequence is TGTGCCAGCACCAGGGGACAGGGTAACTACGAGCAGTACTTC. This translates into CASTRGQGNYEQYF. The complete variable domain, with remaining parts taken from reference TRBV7-2 and TRBJ2-7, reads GAGVSQSPSNKVTEKGKDVELRCDPISGHTALYWYRQSLGQGLEFLIYFQGNSAPDKSGLPSDRFSAERTGGSVSTLTIQRTQQEDSAVYLCASTRGQGNYEQYFGPGTRLTVT.

This chain links TRBV7-2 with TRBJ1-2; unclear D gene. V shed 3 bases and J shed 9 bases, with 26 bases lying between them. The CDR3 runs 17 residues. Germline CDR1 reads SGHTA; CDR2 reads FQGNSA. CDR3 bases: TGTGCCAGCAGCTTGGTCTCCGGGGAGTACTCCCGAAGGAGCTACACCTTC. This sequence encodes CASSLVSGEYSRRSYTF.

The rearrangement links TRBV4-3 to TRBJ2-3; weak D call: TRBD2 (6 bases). Germline CDR1 reads LGHNA; CDR2 reads YSLEER. Trimming took 6 bases from V and 0 from J, leaving 19 bases between them. CDR3 size: 17 residues. CDR3 sequence reads: CASSNPLRRGSTDTQYF. The CDR3 DNA is TGCGCCAGCAGTAACCCACTCAGGCGGGGAAGCACAGATACGCAGTATTTT.

J is TRBJ2-7 and V is TRBV5-5, with D maybe TRBD2 (5 bases). Looked up from germline, CDR1 is SGHKS and CDR2 is YYEKEE (reference sequence). The CDR3 spans 15 residues. V lost 2 bases and J 0 bases, leaving 12 bases between the germline ends. In nucleotides, the CDR3 is TGTGCCAGCAGCTTTAGCGTCTCGAGCTCCTACGAGCAGTACTTC. As protein: CASSFSVSSSYEQYF.